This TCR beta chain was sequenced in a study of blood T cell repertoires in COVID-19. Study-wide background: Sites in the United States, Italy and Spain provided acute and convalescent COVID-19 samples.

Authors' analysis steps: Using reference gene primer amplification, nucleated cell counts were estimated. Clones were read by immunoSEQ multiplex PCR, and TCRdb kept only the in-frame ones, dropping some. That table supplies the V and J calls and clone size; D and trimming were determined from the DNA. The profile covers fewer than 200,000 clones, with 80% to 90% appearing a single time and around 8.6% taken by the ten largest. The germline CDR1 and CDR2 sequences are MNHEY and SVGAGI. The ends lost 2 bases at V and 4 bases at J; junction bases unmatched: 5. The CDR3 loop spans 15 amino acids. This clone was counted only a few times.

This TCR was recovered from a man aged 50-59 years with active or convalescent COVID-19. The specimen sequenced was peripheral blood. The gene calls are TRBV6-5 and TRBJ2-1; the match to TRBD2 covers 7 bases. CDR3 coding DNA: TGTGCCAGCAGTTACGCGGGACTACATTACAATGAGCAGTTCTTC. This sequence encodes CASSYAGLHYNEQFF.